Sequencing of this T cell receptor beta chain was carried out in a study of control samples from healthy donors and cancer patients. Germline lookup yields CDR1 SNHLY and CDR2 FYNNEI. V dropped 2 bases and J dropped 7 bases, with 6 bases sitting between them. The CDR3 runs 11 residues. The protocol was immunoSEQ multiplex PCR, while the TCRdb copy is restricted to in-frame clones and leaves out a portion. The table shows around 200,000 clones, with 80% to 95% occurring only once. The V and J genes are TRBV2 and TRBJ2-7, with TRBD2 as a possible D gene (5 bases). Material: blood. The receptor was derived from a man aged 18 to 30 in good health. CDR3 region: CASSERREQYF. The CDR3, as DNA: TGTGCCAGCAGTGAAAGGAGGGAGCAGTACTTC.